This entry lists 21 T cell receptor beta chains sequenced from one sample in a study of T cells in Graves' hyperthyroidism and ophthalmopathy. Amplified regions were TCR beta CDR3 sequences from RNA transcripts. Researchers ran a first-round RT-PCR on the TCR CDR3 using the HTBI primer set. From the multiplex PCR reads, TCRdb called clonotypes with MiXCR, one entry per CDR3 protein. The data contain 400,000 to 500,000 distinct CDR3 sequences, roughly an eighth of them singletons. Sequenced sample: blood. Every receptor here comes from a woman aged 18-29 years with Graves' hyperthyroidism.

As to this clonotype: With a much larger clone just one base away, this may be a read error. The chain links TRBV25-1 to TRBJ2-1; D unresolved. This CDR3 is built from 14 residues. Trimming removed 3 bases from V and 10 bases from J, with 16 bases in between. CDR1 is MGHDK and CDR2 is SYGVNS in the germline V gene. In DNA, the CDR3 is TGTGCCAGCAGTGATACACCCGCCGGCTACGAGCAGTTCTTC. It encodes CASSDTPAGYEQFF.

This clonotype has ten or more counts. The chain joins TRBV7-6 to TRBJ1-5, with D possibly TRBD1 on 5 matching bases. CDR3 length: 15 residues. Per germline, CDR1 SGHVS and CDR2 FNYEAQ. V lost 1 base to trimming and J lost 6 bases, with 13 bases between them. CDR3 nucleotide sequence: TGTGCCAGCAGCTTAGGGTCCGGGGGGATTCAGCCCCAGCATTTT. Translated: CASSLGSGGIQPQHF. The variable domain in full, completed from reference TRBV7-6 and TRBJ1-5, reads GAGVSQSPRYKVTKRGQDVALRCDPISGHVSLYWYRQALGQGPEFLTYFNYEAQQDKSGLPNDRFSAERPEGSISTLTIQRTEQRDSAMYRCASSLGSGGIQPQHFGDGTRLSIL.

This clonotype has at least ten counts. The chain combines TRBV28 with TRBJ2-7; the D gene could be TRBD1 or TRBD2 (5 bases each). V gave up 2 bases and J gave up 2 bases, with 19 bases separating them. The CDR3 consists of 17 residues. From germline, CDR1 is MDHEN and CDR2 SYDVKM. CDR3 nucleotide sequence: TGTGCCAGCAGTTTACCTAATACCGGGACGGTACCCTACGAGCAGTACTTC. Translated, it gives CASSLPNTGTVPYEQYF. Drawing the rest from reference TRBV28 and TRBJ2-7, the complete variable domain is DVKVTQSSRYLVKRTGEKVFLECVQDMDHENMFWYRQDPGLGLRLIYFSYDVKMKEKGDIPEGYSVSREKKERFSLILESASTNQTSMYLCASSLPNTGTVPYEQYFGPGTRLTVT.

This clonotype has at least ten counts. V is TRBV12-3 or TRBV12-4 and J is TRBJ1-2, with D maybe TRBD1 (6 bases). This CDR3 has 15 amino acids. Trimming removed 6 bases at V and 4 bases at J, with 18 bases between. CDR3 bases: TGTGCCAGCAGCCCGAGGACAGTCTACGGCTATGGCTACACCTTC. This translates into CASSPRTVYGYGYTF.

This clonotype was observed at least ten times. The rearrangement joins TRBV5-1 to TRBJ2-7; weak D call: TRBD1 (8 bases). CDR3 length: 14 amino acids. CDR1 and CDR2 from the germline V gene are SGHRS and YFSETQ. Trimming stripped 4 bases from V and 5 bases from J, with 16 bases between. In DNA, the CDR3 is TGCGCCAGCAGCGGAGGGGGGGGACAGGACGAGCAGTACTTC. It translates to CASSGGGGQDEQYF.

This clonotype appeared many times. The chain combines TRBV28 with TRBJ2-7; possible D gene TRBD2, 5 bases. The V end lost 3 bases, the J end lost 0 bases, and 12 bases lay between the germline ends. Germline-derived CDR1 and CDR2 are MDHEN and SYDVKM. This CDR3 contains 15 residues. CDR3 sequence (DNA): TGTGCCAGCAGTTTCCCCCGCGGGTCCTCCTACGAGCAGTACTTC. Translation gives CASSFPRGSSYEQYF.

In its sample, this clonotype was seen many times. The CDR3 reads CASSVFDRENTEQYF. As DNA, the CDR3 is TGTGCCAGCAGTGTCTTTGACAGGGAGAATACCGAGCAGTACTTC. The chain uses TRBV2 and TRBJ2-7, with 7 bases that match TRBD1. In germline, CDR1 is SNHLY, CDR2 FYNNEI. The CDR3 consists of 15 residues. Trimming took 4 bases from V and 6 from J; bases not matched to a gene: 12.

This chain uses TRBV6-2 or TRBV6-3 with TRBJ2-2; no firm D call. Trimming removed 0 bases from V and 5 bases from J, with 7 bases in between. The CDR3 runs 14 residues. Per germline, CDR1 MNHEY and CDR2 SVGEGT. CDR3 bases: TGTGCCAGCAGTTACTCAGGGTTGACCGGGGAGCTGTTTTTT. Translating gives CASSYSGLTGELFF.

This clonotype came up many times. The rearrangement links TRBV10-2 to TRBJ1-6, with D uncertain. The V end was cut by 0 bases, the J end by 11 bases, with 5 bases between. This CDR3 is 12 amino acids long. Germline assignment: CDR1 WSHSY and CDR2 SAAADI. The CDR3, as DNA: TGCGCCAGCAGTGAGTCTGGGACACCCCTCCACTTT. Its protein product is CASSESGTPLHF.

This clonotype was seen ten or more times. CDR3 in DNA: TGTGCCAGCTCACCAGGGGCTAGCAACGAGCAGTACTTC. It codes for CASSPGASNEQYF. The chain joins TRBV18 to TRBJ2-7; D may be TRBD1 or TRBD2 (5 bases each). The CDR3 consists of 13 residues. V was shortened by 2 bases and J by 5 bases, with 10 bases between the two germline ends. Germline CDR1 is KGHSH and CDR2 is LQKENI.

This clonotype showed up many times. V gene TRBV7-9 combines with J gene TRBJ1-2; 9 bases line up with TRBD1. Germline CDR1 is SEHNR and CDR2 is FQNEAQ (reference sequence). Trimming at V came to 4 bases and at J to 6 bases, leaving 9 bases not matched to a gene. The CDR3 spans 15 residues. The CDR3 reads CASSSPGQGSHGYTF. CDR3 bases: TGTGCCAGCAGCTCACCGGGACAGGGATCTCATGGCTACACCTTC.

Note on this clonotype: Relative to the germline gene, one junction end is altered; a read error may explain this. The V gene is TRBV18, the J gene TRBJ2-3; TRBD2 matches at 9 bases. This CDR3 has 16 amino acids. Germline-derived CDR1 and CDR2 are KGHSH and LQKENI. The CDR3 loop reads CASPPPAGGSLDTQYF. The CDR3 coding sequence is TGTGCCAGCCCACCACCAGCGGGAGGCTCGTTGGATACGCAGTATTTT.

CDR3 loop: CASSPHEGAPDTQYF. The CDR3 DNA sequence: TGTGCCAGCAGCCCCCACGAGGGGGCCCCCGATACGCAGTATTTT. V is TRBV12-3 or TRBV12-4 and J is TRBJ2-3; TRBD1 agrees at 7 bases. This CDR3 has 15 residues. V lost 6 bases and J lost 6; bases outside the gene matches: 12.

The genes are TRBV27 and TRBJ2-7, with D perhaps matching TRBD1 (6 bases). The CDR3 consists of 13 residues. Trimming cost V 0 bases and J 6 bases, with 9 bases left between them. In germline, CDR1 is MNHEY, CDR2 SMNVEV (reference sequence). This CDR3 reads CASSLSTGVEQYF. The CDR3 DNA follows: TGTGCCAGCAGTTTATCGACAGGCGTCGAGCAGTACTTC.

Ten or more counts support this clonotype. Here the CDR3 DNA reads TGTGCCAGCAGCTTAGATTTCACCGGGGAGCTGTTTTTT. It translates to CASSLDFTGELFF. This chain joins TRBV11-3 and TRBJ2-2; D ambiguous. The CDR3 length is 13 residues. V was pared by 0 bases and J by 4 bases, with 3 bases between. The germline gives CDR1 SGHNT, CDR2 YENEEA.

This clonotype was detected many times. V is TRBV28 and J is TRBJ2-6; D is possibly TRBD1 (6 bases). The germline V gene has CDR1 MDHEN and CDR2 SYDVKM. This CDR3 contains 15 residues. V dropped 6 bases and J dropped 5 bases, with 14 bases sitting between them. Here the CDR3 DNA reads TGTGCCAGCAGACAAACAGGGTCGCGGGCCAACGTCCTGACTTTC. Translation: CASRQTGSRANVLTF.

This chain uses TRBV6-2 or TRBV6-3 with TRBJ2-5; TRBD1 or TRBD2 may be the D gene (5 bases each). The CDR3 has 14 residues. V dropped 5 bases and J dropped 3 bases, with 13 bases sitting between them. Germline loops: CDR1 MNHEY, CDR2 SVGEGT. CDR3 sequence reads: CASSAPGLEETQYF. The DNA for the CDR3 is TGTGCCAGCAGTGCACCGGGGCTAGAAGAGACCCAGTACTTC.

This rearrangement joins TRBV13 to TRBJ2-3, with TRBD2 matching over 12 bases. Trimming at V came to 3 bases and at J to 7 bases, leaving 5 bases not matched to a gene. Germline V lookup: CDR1 PRHDT, CDR2 FYEKMQ (reference sequence). The CDR3 contains 15 residues. The CDR3 sequence: CASSLTSGRIHTQYF. DNA of the CDR3: TGTGCCAGCAGCTTGACTAGCGGGAGAATCCATACGCAGTATTTT. The variable domain in full, with the rest retrieved from reference TRBV13 and TRBJ2-3, is AAGVIQSPRHLIKEKRETATLKCYPIPRHDTVYWYQQGPGQDPQFLISFYEKMQSDKGSIPDRFSAQQFSDYHSELNMSSLELGDSALYFCASSLTSGRIHTQYFGPGTRLTVL.

This clonotype was recorded many times. J is TRBJ2-7 and V is TRBV27; D ambiguous. Germline CDR1 MNHEY, CDR2 SMNVEV (reference sequence). The CDR3 has 17 residues. V was clipped by 0 bases and J by 2 bases, with 17 bases between them. Here the CDR3 DNA reads TGTGCCAGCAGTTTATCTGGTTCCCCAGGAGTGACCTACGAGCAGTACTTC. Residues: CASSLSGSPGVTYEQYF.

V and J are TRBV15 and TRBJ2-7, with a tentative D call TRBD1 (6 bases). The CDR3 is 14 amino acids. Looked up from germline, CDR1 is LNHNV and CDR2 is YYDKDF (reference sequence). Trimming pared 2 bases from V and 5 bases from J, leaving 13 bases between. CDR3 coding DNA: TGTGCCACCAGCAGAACAACAGGGTTCGACGAGCAGTACTTC. This gives the protein CATSRTTGFDEQYF. The entire variable domain, with the rest obtained from reference TRBV15 and TRBJ2-7, is as follows: DAMVIQNPRYQVTQFGKPVTLSCSQTLNHNVMYWYQQKSSQAPKLLFHYYDKDFNNEADTPDNFQSRRPNTSFCFLDIRSPGLGDTAMYLCATSRTTGFDEQYFGPGTRLTVT.

The chain couples TRBV30 to TRBJ1-3, with TRBD1 matching over 7 bases. J was trimmed by 0 bases and V by 0 bases; bases with no gene match: 26. The CDR3 is 23 residues long. CDR1 and CDR2 from the germline V gene are GTSNPN and SVGIG (reference sequence). CDR3 nucleotide sequence: TGTGCCTGGAGTGTACCTGAGGGGGCGAGACCGGTGATAACAGGGAGCTCTGGAAACACCATATATTTT. Its protein product is CAWSVPEGARPVITGSSGNTIYF.